This T cell receptor (beta chain) was recovered during a study of cytomegalovirus exposure and HLA in healthy donors. Study summary: Genotyping showed roughly 77% of roughly 400 donors falling in the Caucasian-associated ancestry cluster.

The CDR3 is made up of 12 amino acids. CDR1 and CDR2 (germline): LNHNV, YYDKDF (reference sequence). V was pared by 2 bases and J by 5 bases, with 6 bases between. Both 60 Vbeta primers and 13 Jbeta primers went into the PCR. Sequenced by immunoSEQ multiplex PCR; TCRdb stores in-frame clones only, minus some. The profile shows about 150,000 clones, around 77% of them singletons. Worth noting for this clone: Antigen unknown.

This donor lacks a recorded CMV serostatus. Overall study findings and caveats: Most of the TCR beta V segments (in an earlier analysis) were productive either about 87% or about 30% of the time.

Sequencing was performed on PBMCs. The chain couples TRBV15 to TRBJ2-5; D gene uncertain. This clonotype was obtained from a man younger than 40 in good health. This CDR3 reads CATSRSLETQYF. In nucleotides, the CDR3 is TGTGCCACCAGCAGATCCTTGGAGACCCAGTACTTC.